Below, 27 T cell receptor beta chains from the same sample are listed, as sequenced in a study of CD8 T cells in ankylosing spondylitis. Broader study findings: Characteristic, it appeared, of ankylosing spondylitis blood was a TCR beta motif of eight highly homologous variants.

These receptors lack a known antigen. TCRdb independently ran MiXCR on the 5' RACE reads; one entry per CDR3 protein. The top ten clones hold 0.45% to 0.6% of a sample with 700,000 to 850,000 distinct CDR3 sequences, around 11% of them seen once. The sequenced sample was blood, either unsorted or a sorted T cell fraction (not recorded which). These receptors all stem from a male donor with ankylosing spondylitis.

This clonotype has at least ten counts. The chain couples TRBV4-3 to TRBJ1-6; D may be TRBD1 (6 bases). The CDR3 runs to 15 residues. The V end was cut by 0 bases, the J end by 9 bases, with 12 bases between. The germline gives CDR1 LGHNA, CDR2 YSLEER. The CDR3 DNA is TGCGCCAGCAGCCAAGATGGGGTAGGGGGTTCACCCCTCCACTTT. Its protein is CASSQDGVGGSPLHF.

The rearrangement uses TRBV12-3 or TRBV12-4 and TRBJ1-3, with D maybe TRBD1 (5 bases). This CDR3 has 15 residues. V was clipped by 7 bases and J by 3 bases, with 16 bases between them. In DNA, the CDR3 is TGTGCCAGCACCACCTTGGGGCGGGTTGGAAACACCATATATTTT. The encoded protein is CASTTLGRVGNTIYF.

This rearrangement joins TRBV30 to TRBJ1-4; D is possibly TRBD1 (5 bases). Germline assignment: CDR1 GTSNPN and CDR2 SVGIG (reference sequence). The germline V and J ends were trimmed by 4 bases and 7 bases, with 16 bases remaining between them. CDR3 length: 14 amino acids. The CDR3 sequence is CAWTRLPGFEKLFF. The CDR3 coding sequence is TGTGCCTGGACAAGGCTTCCAGGGTTTGAAAAACTGTTTTTT.

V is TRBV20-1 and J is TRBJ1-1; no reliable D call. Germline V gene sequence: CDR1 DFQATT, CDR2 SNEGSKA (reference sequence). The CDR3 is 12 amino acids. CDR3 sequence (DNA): TGCATTCCCCCGGAGGGTTGGACTGAAGCTTTCTTT. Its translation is CIPPEGWTEAFF.

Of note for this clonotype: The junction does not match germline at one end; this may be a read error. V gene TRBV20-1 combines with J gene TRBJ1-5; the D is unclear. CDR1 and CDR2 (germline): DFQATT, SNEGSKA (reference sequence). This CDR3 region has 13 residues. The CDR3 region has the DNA TGCAGTGCCCTGTGGGGTAGCGATCAGCCCCAGCATTTT. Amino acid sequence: CSALWGSDQPQHF.

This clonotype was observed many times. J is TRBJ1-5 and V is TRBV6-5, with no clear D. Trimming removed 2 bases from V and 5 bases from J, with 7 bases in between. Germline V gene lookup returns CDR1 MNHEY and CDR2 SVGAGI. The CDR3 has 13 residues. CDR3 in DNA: TGTGCCAGCAGTTACAGCGTTGATCAGCCCCAGCATTTT. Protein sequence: CASSYSVDQPQHF.

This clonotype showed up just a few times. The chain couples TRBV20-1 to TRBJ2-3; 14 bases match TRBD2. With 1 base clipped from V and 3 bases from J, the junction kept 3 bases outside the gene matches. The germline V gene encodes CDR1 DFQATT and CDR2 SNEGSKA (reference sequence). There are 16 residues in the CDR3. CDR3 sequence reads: CSARGGLAGATDTQYF. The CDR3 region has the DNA TGCAGTGCTAGAGGGGGACTAGCGGGAGCGACAGATACGCAGTATTTT.

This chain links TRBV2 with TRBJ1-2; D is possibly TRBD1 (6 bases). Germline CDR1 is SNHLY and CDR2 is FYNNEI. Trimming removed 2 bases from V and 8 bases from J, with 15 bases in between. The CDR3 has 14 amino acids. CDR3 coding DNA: TGTGCCAGCAGTGAATCGGGGGGCCGTAGGGGCTACACCTTC. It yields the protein CASSESGGRRGYTF.

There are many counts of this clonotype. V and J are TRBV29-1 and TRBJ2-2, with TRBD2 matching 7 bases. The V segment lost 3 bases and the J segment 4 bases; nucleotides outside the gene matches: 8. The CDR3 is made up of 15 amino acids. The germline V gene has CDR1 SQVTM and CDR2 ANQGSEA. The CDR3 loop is CSVDGGSMGTGELFF. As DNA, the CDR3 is TGCAGCGTTGACGGGGGGAGCATGGGCACCGGGGAGCTGTTTTTT.

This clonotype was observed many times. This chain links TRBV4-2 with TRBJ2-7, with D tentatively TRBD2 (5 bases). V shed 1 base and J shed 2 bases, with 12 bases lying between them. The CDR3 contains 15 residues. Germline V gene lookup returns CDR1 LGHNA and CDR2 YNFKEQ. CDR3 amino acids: CASSQAEAEPYEQYF. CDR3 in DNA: TGTGCCAGCAGCCAAGCGGAAGCGGAACCCTACGAGCAGTACTTC.

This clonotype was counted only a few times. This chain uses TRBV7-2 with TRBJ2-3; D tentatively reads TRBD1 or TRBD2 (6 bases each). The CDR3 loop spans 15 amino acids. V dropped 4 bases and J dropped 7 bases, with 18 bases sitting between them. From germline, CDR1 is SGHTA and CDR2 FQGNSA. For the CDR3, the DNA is TGTGCCAGCAGCTCCGCCGGGGGCCTCGAACATACGCAGTATTTT. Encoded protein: CASSSAGGLEHTQYF.

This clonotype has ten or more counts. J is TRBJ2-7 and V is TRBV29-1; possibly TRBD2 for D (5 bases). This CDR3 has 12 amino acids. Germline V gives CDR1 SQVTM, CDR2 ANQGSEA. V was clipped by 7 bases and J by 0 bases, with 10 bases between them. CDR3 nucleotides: TGCAGCGCCGCCGGGATCTCCTACGAGCAGTACTTC. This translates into CSAAGISYEQYF.

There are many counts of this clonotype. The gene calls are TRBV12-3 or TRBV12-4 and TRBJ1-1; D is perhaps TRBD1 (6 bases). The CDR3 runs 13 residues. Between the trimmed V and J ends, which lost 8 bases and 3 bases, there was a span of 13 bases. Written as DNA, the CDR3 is TGTGCCAGCGGAGGACAGCTTTACACTGAAGCTTTCTTT. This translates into CASGGQLYTEAFF.

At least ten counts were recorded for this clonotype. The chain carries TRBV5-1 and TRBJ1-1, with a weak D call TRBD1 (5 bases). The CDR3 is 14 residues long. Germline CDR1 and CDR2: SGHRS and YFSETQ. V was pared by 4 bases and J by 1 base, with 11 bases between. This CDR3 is CASSPWRGNTEAFF. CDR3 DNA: TGCGCCAGCAGCCCTTGGAGGGGGAACACTGAAGCTTTCTTT.

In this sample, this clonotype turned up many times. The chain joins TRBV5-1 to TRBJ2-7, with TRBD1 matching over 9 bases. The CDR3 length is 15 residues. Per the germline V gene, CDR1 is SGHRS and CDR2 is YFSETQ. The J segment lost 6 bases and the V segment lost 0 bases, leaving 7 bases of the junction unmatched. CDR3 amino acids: CASSLGTGEAREQYF. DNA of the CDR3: TGCGCCAGCAGCTTGGGGACAGGGGAAGCTCGCGAGCAGTACTTC.

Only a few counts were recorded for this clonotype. CDR3 in amino acids: CASSALAESYEQYF. Here the CDR3 DNA reads TGTGCCAGCAGTGCCCTAGCGGAGTCCTACGAGCAGTACTTC. The chain links TRBV6-1 to TRBJ2-7; 7 bases line up with TRBD2. This CDR3 is built from 14 residues. Germline V gene data show CDR1 as MNHNS and CDR2 as SASEGT. V lost 4 bases, J lost 1 base, and 4 bases stayed unmatched.

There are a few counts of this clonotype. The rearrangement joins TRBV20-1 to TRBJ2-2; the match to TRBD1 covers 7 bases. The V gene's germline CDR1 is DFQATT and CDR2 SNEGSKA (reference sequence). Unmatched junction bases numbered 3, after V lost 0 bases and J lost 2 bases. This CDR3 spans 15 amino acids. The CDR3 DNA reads TGCAGTGCTAGAGAGGGGACAGTAAACACCGGGGAGCTGTTTTTT. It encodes CSAREGTVNTGELFF.

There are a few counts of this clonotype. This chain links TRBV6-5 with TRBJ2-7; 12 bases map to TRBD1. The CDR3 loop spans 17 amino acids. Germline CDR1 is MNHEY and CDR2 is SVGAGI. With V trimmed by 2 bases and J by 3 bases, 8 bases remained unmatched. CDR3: CASSYTGQGALYYEQYF. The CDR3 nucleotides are TGTGCCAGCAGTTACACGGGACAGGGGGCCCTCTACTACGAGCAGTACTTC.

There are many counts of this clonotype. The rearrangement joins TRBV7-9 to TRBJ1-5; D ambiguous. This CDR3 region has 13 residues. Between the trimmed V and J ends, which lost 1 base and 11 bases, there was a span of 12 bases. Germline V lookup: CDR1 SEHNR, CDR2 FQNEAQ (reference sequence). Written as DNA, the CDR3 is TGTGCCAGCAGCTTAGGAGGATTGGGGACCCAGCATTTT. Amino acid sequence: CASSLGGLGTQHF.

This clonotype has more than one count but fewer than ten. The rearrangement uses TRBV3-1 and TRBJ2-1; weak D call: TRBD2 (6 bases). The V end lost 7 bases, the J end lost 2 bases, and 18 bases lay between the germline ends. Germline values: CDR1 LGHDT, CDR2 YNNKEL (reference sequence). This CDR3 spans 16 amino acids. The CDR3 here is CASTSRRRGAYNEQFF. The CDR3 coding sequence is TGTGCCAGCACCTCGAGGAGGCGGGGTGCCTACAATGAGCAGTTCTTC.

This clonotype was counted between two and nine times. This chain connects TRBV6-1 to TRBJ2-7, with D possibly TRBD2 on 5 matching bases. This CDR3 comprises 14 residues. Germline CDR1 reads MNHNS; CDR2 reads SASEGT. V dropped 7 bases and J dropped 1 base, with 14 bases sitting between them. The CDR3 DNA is TGTGCCAGCACCTGGGAGCTTGGGTCCTACGAGCAGTACTTC. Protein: CASTWELGSYEQYF.

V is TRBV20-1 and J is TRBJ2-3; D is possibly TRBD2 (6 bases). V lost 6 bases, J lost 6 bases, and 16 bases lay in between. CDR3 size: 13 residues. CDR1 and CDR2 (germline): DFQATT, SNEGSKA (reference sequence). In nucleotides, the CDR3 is TGCAGTGCCAGAAGACCGGGACTGGATACGCAGTATTTT. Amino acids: CSARRPGLDTQYF.

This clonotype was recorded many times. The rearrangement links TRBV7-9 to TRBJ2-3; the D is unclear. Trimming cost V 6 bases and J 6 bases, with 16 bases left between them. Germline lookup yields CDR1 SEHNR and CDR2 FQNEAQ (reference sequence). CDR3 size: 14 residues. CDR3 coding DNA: TGTGCCAGCAGGGACCTTGCCAGAGGCGATACGCAGTATTTT. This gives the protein CASRDLARGDTQYF.

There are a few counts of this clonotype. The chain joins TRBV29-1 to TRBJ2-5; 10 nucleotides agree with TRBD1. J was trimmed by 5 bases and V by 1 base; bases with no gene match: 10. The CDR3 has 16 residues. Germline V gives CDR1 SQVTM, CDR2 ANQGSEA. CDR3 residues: CSVEAVVTGGAETQYF. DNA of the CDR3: TGCAGCGTTGAAGCCGTGGTGACAGGGGGCGCGGAGACCCAGTACTTC.

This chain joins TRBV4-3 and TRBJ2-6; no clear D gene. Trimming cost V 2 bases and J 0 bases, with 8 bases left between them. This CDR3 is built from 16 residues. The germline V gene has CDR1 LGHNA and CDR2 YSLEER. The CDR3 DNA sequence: TGCGCCAGCAGCCAAACTCCTAACTCTGGGGCCAACGTCCTGACTTTC. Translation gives CASSQTPNSGANVLTF.

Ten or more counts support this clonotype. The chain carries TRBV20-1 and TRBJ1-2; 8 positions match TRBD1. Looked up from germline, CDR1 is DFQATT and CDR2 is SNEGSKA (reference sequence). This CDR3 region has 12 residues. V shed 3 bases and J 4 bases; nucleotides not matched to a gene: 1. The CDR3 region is CSASGQGYGYTF. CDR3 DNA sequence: TGCAGTGCTAGTGGACAGGGCTATGGCTACACCTTC.

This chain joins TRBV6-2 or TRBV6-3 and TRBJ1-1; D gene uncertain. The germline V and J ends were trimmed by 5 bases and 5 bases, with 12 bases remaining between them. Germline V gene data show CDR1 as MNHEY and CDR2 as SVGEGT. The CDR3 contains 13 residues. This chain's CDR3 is CASSRPRATEAFF. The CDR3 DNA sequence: TGTGCCAGCAGTCGACCGCGGGCGACTGAAGCTTTCTTT.